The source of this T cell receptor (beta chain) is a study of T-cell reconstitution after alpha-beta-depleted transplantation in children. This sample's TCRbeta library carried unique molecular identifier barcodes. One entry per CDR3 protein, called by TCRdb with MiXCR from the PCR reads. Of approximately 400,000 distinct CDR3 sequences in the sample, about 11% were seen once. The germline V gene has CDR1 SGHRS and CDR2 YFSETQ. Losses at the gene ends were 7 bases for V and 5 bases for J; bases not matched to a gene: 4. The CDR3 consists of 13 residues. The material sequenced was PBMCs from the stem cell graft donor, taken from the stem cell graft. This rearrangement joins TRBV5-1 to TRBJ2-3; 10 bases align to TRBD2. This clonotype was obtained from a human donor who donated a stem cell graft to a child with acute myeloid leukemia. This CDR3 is CASQREGGDTQYF. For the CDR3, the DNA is TGCGCCAGCCAGCGGGAGGGAGGAGATACGCAGTATTTT.